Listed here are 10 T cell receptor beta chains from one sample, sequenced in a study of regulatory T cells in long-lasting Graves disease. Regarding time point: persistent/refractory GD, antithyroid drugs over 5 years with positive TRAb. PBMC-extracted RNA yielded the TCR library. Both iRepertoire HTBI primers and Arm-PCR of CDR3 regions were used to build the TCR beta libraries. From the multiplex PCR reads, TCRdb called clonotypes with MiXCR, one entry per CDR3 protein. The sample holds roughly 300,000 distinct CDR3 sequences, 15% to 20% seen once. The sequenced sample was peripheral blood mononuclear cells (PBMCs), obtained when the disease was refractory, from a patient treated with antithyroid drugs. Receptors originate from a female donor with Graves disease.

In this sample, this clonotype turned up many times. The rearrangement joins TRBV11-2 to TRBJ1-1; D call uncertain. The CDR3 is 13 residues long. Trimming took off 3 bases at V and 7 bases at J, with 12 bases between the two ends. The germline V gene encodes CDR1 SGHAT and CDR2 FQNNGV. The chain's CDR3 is CASSFRPSGEAFF. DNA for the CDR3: TGTGCCAGCAGCTTTCGCCCTTCGGGTGAAGCTTTCTTT.

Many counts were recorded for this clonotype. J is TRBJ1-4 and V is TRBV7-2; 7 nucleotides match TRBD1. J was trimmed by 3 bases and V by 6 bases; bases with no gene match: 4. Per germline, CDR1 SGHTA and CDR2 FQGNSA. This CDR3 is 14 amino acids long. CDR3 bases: TGTGCCAGCAGTATCGACAGGGCTAATGAAAAACTGTTTTTT. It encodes CASSIDRANEKLFF.

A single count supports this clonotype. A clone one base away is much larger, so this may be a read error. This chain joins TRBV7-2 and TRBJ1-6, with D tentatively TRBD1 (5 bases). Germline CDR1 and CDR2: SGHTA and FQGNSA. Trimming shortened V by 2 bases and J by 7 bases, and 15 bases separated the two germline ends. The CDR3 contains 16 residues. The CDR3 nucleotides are TGTGCCAGCAGCTTACGTAGGGCAGGGTGGAATTCACCCCTCCACTTT. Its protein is CASSLRRAGWNSPLHF. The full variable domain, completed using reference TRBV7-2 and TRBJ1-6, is GAGVSQSPSNKVTEKGKDVELRCDPISGHTALYWYRQSLGQGLEFLIYFQGNSAPDKSGLPSDRFSAERTGGSVSTLTIQRTQQEDSAVYLCASSLRRAGWNSPLHFGNGTRLTVT.

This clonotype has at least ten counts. The CDR3 DNA is TGTGCCAGCTCACCCTCCCGGATGAATGATAATTCACCCCTCCACTTT. Its translation: CASSPSRMNDNSPLHF. The genes are TRBV18 and TRBJ1-6; no clear D. The CDR3 is 16 residues long. V dropped 3 bases and J dropped 5 bases, with 14 bases sitting between them. Germline CDR1 reads KGHSH; CDR2 reads LQKENI.

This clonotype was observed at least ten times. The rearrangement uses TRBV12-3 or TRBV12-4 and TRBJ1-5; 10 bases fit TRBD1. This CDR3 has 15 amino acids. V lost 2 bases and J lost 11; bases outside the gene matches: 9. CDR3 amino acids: CASSLSGTGDHAQHF. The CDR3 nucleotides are TGTGCCAGCAGTTTAAGCGGGACAGGGGATCATGCCCAGCATTTT.

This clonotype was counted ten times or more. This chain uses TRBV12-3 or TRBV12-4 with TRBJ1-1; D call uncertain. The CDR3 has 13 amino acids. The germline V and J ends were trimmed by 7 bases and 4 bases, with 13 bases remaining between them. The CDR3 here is CASKPKSITEAFF. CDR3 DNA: TGTGCCAGCAAACCCAAAAGTATCACTGAAGCTTTCTTT.

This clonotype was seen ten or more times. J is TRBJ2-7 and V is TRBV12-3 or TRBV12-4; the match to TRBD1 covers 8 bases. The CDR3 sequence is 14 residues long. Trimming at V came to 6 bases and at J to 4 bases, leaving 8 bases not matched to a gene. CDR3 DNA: TGTGCCAGCAGGCGGACAGGGTCCCATTACGAGCAGTACTTC. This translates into CASRRTGSHYEQYF.

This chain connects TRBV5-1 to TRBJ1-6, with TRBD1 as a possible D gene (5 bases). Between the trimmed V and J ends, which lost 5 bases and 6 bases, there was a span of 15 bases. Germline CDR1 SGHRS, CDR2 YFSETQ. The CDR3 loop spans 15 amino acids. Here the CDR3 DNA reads TGCGCCAGCAGGTCGGTGGGGGGTTCTAATTCACCCCTCCACTTT. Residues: CASRSVGGSNSPLHF.

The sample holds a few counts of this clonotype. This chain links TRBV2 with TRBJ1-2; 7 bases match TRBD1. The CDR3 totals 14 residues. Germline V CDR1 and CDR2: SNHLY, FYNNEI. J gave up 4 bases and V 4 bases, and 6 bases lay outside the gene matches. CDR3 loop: CASSGMTGLYGYTF. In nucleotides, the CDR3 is TGTGCCAGCAGTGGAATGACAGGGCTCTATGGCTACACCTTC. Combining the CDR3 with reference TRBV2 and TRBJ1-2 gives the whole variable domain EPEVTQTPSHQVTQMGQEVILRCVPISNHLYFYWYRQILGQKVEFLVSFYNNEISEKSEIFDDQFSVERPDGSNFTLKIRSTKLEDSAMYFCASSGMTGLYGYTFGSGTRLTVV.

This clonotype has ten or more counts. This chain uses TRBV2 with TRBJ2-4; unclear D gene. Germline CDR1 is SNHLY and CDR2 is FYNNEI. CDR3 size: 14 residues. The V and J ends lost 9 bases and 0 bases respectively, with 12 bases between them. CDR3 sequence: CARGLLEAKNIQYF. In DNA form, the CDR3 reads TGTGCCAGGGGCCTGCTCGAAGCCAAAAACATTCAGTACTTC.